Following are 5 T cell receptor beta chains from one sample sequenced in a study of T cell repertoires in cytomegalovirus infection. In TCRdb, the reads were re-called with MiXCR into one record per CDR3 protein. The repertoire holds more than 200,000 distinct CDR3 sequences, with 9.1% as singletons. Material for sequencing was PBMCs. These receptors were taken from a human donor in good health (CMV status not recorded). Some clones in this sample may be carry-over from other donors' samples.

The sample holds many counts of this clonotype. J is TRBJ2-3 and V is TRBV20-1; D is unclear. CDR1 and CDR2 from the germline V gene are DFQATT and SNEGSKA (reference sequence). V was trimmed by 5 bases and J by 2 bases, leaving 17 bases between them. This CDR3 has 15 residues. CDR3 nucleotide sequence: TGCAGTGCTCTCACTCGGGTTTTCCACACAGATACGCAGTATTTT. As protein: CSALTRVFHTDTQYF.

This clonotype was counted ten times or more. V is TRBV25-1 and J is TRBJ2-1; D remains ambiguous. Germline assignment: CDR1 MGHDK and CDR2 SYGVNS. The CDR3 consists of 15 residues. The germline V and J ends were trimmed by 2 bases and 3 bases, with 11 bases remaining between them. DNA for the CDR3: TGTGCCAGCAGTGAAGCTAATTTGGTCTACAATGAGCAGTTCTTC. Its protein product is CASSEANLVYNEQFF.

This clonotype has only a few counts. CDR3 protein: CASSAGLAGSDTQYF. CDR3 sequence (DNA): TGTGCCAGCTCGGCTGGACTAGCGGGTTCAGATACGCAGTATTTT. This chain uses TRBV18 with TRBJ2-3; TRBD2 matches at 11 bases. The length of the CDR3 is 15 residues. Per the germline V gene, CDR1 is KGHSH and CDR2 is LQKENI. Unmatched junction bases numbered 6, after V lost 6 bases and J lost 4 bases.

This clonotype was counted ten times or more. This chain uses TRBV7-8 with TRBJ1-1; D call uncertain. Trimming stripped 5 bases from V and 1 base from J, with 14 bases between. The germline V gene encodes CDR1 SGHVS and CDR2 FQNEAQ. There are 15 residues in the CDR3. CDR3 in DNA: TGTGCCAGCAGCCCTCCAGGTCGTAGGAACACTGAAGCTTTCTTT. Translated, it gives CASSPPGRRNTEAFF.

This clonotype was seen ten or more times. The chain uses TRBV6-6 and TRBJ2-5; 13 positions agree with TRBD2. The germline gives CDR1 MNHNY, CDR2 SVGAGI (reference sequence). This CDR3 has 18 residues. J was trimmed by 2 bases and V by 6 bases; bases with no gene match: 12. The CDR3 DNA follows: TGTGCCAGCAGGCCCAGGGGGACTAGCGGGAATAGGCAAGAGACCCAGTACTTC. This sequence encodes CASRPRGTSGNRQETQYF.